This T cell receptor (beta chain) was sequenced during a study of a mutant IDH1 vaccine in newly diagnosed glioma. Findings and caveats of the study: Among patients, 80% to 95% showed immune responses induced by the vaccine.

Germline values: CDR1 MDHEN, CDR2 SYDVKM. The trim removed 6 bases at V and 3 bases at J, leaving 17 bases unmatched. This CDR3 region has 18 residues. Stated time point: week 47, end of study. Vaccine doses each comprised 300 ug of mutant IDH1 20-mer peptide, with topical imiquimod. Patients were given eight vaccinations, scheduled in weeks 1, 3, 5, 7, 11, 15, 19 and 23. Only in-frame clones appear in the TCRdb table, and some are missing; sequencing was by immunoSEQ multiplex PCR. This sample carries tens of thousands of clones, roughly 86% of them seen once, and the ten largest clones take approximately 0.8%. In regard to this clone: Its specificity is not known.

The sample consisted of PBMCs, taken from a glioma patient whose treatment included an IDH1 peptide vaccine. This sequence joins TRBV28 and TRBJ2-1; TRBD1 matches at 7 bases. The sequence derives from a woman in her forties or fifties with glioma. CDR3 coding DNA: TGTGCCAGCAGCAAATTAAGGCTCCGGGACAGAGACTACAATGAGCAGTTCTTC. As protein: CASSKLRLRDRDYNEQFF.